The 25 T cell receptor beta chains presented below share a single source sample, sequenced in a study of blood T cell repertoires in COVID-19 (TCRdb year 2020). The library was made by the immunoSEQ multiplex PCR assay. TCRdb stores this immuneACCESS table with in-frame sequences only. Part of the clones is absent; in the studies checked, under half of the shortfall reflects unresolved V genes, and no reason is known for the rest. The sample profile shows around 92,000 clones; 86% of them were found once. The top ten clones comprise 20% to 30% of the sample. Sequencing used peripheral blood. These receptors were collected from a human donor in a cohort sampled during active COVID-19.

This clone was detected only once. The chain links TRBV28 to TRBJ2-2, with 7 bases that match TRBD2. Germline loops: CDR1 MDHEN, CDR2 SYDVKM. This CDR3 contains 16 residues. The trim removed 4 bases at V and 1 base at J, leaving 6 bases unmatched. The CDR3: CASSSFREGNTGELFF. The CDR3 nucleotides read TGTGCCAGCAGTTCCTTCAGGGAGGGGAACACCGGGGAGCTGTTTTTT.

The gene calls are TRBV2 and TRBJ2-5, with 9 bases aligning to TRBD1. This CDR3 is built from 13 residues. Trimming cost V 7 bases and J 3 bases; bases outside gene matches: 3. Germline V lookup: CDR1 SNHLY, CDR2 FYNNEI. The CDR3 DNA sequence: TGTGCCAGCACCCGGACAGGGGAAGAGACCCAGTACTTC. It is translated as CASTRTGEETQYF. The whole variable domain, remainder taken from reference TRBV2 and TRBJ2-5, is EPEVTQTPSHQVTQMGQEVILRCVPISNHLYFYWYRQILGQKVEFLVSFYNNEISEKSEIFDDQFSVERPDGSNFTLKIRSTKLEDSAMYFCASTRTGEETQYFGPGTRLLVL.

The rearrangement uses TRBV28 and TRBJ2-7; no clear D gene. Germline CDR1 MDHEN, CDR2 SYDVKM. CDR3 length: 11 amino acids. The ends were cut back, 2 bases at V and 4 bases at J, with 3 bases in the middle. The CDR3 loop is CASSLQYEQYF. The CDR3 coding sequence is TGTGCCAGCAGTTTACAATACGAGCAGTACTTC.

This clone is a singleton in its sample. In nucleotides, the CDR3 is TGTGCCAGCAGCGAAAGGGGTGCTGGAAACACCATATATTTT. Protein product: CASSERGAGNTIYF. V and J are TRBV7-9 and TRBJ1-3; D possibly corresponds to TRBD1 (5 bases). The CDR3 covers 14 residues. Germline loops: CDR1 SEHNR, CDR2 FQNEAQ (reference sequence). Trimming stripped 5 bases from V and 2 bases from J, with 10 bases between.

V usage is TRBV19 and J usage is TRBJ2-7; D might be TRBD1 (7 bases). Between the trimmed V and J ends, which lost 7 bases and 5 bases, there was a span of 18 bases. The CDR3 has 14 amino acids. The germline CDR1 and CDR2 sequences are LNHDA and SQIVND (reference sequence). CDR3 coding DNA: TGTGCCAGTAAACTGGCGGGGACAGTCCACGAGCAGTACTTC. Protein: CASKLAGTVHEQYF.

This chain links TRBV4-3 with TRBJ2-7, with D unresolved. V was trimmed by 0 bases and J by 2 bases, leaving 14 bases between them. This CDR3 has 16 residues. Germline V CDR1 and CDR2: LGHNA, YSLEER. The CDR3 here is CASSQDSDLSPYEQYF. The CDR3 DNA reads TGCGCCAGCAGCCAAGACAGCGATCTCTCTCCCTACGAGCAGTACTTC.

J is TRBJ1-5 and V is TRBV28, with 8 bases that match TRBD1. Germline trimming cut 2 bases from V and 7 bases from J; bases unmatched to any gene: 13. The CDR3 has 17 amino acids. The germline V gene encodes CDR1 MDHEN and CDR2 SYDVKM. CDR3 nucleotides: TGTGCCAGCAGTTTAATTACAGGGGGTTCCCTAAAGCAGCCCCAGCATTTT. This sequence encodes CASSLITGGSLKQPQHF.

This chain connects TRBV7-2 to TRBJ2-2, with TRBD2 identical over 13 bases. Germline CDR1 is SGHTA and CDR2 is FQGNSA. V lost 11 bases, J lost 6 bases, and 6 bases stayed unmatched. The CDR3 contains 14 residues. The CDR3 DNA reads as TGTGCCGGGGGACTAGCGGGGATGGCCGGGGAGCTGTTTTTT. This gives the protein CAGGLAGMAGELFF.

V and J are TRBV15 and TRBJ2-1, with D possibly TRBD2 on 6 matching bases. The CDR3 covers 15 residues. The germline CDR1 and CDR2 sequences are LNHNV and YYDKDF (reference sequence). The ends were cut back, 3 bases at V and 0 bases at J, with 9 bases in the middle. CDR3 residues: CATSRRGRSYNEQFF. CDR3 nucleotides: TGTGCCACCAGCAGGCGGGGCCGCTCCTACAATGAGCAGTTCTTC.

The chain couples TRBV7-2 to TRBJ2-5; maybe TRBD1 (5 bases). Deletions cut 2 bases from V and 3 bases from J, with 7 bases between. Germline V gene lookup returns CDR1 SGHTA and CDR2 FQGNSA. The CDR3 consists of 13 residues. DNA of the CDR3: TGTGCCAGCAGCTTACCAGGGAAAGAGACCCAGTACTTC. It translates to CASSLPGKETQYF.

There are a few counts of this clone. The chain carries TRBV27 and TRBJ2-7; D remains ambiguous. Between the trimmed V and J ends, which lost 0 bases and 3 bases, there was a span of 6 bases. The CDR3 consists of 13 residues. Germline V gene sequence: CDR1 MNHEY, CDR2 SMNVEV (reference sequence). The CDR3 nucleotides are TGTGCCAGCAGTTTATCGCGCGGCTACGAGCAGTACTTC. This codes for CASSLSRGYEQYF.

This chain connects TRBV6-5 to TRBJ1-2; D is possibly TRBD1 (6 bases). The CDR3 has 15 amino acids. CDR1 MNHEY and CDR2 SVGAGI come from the germline V gene. Trimming took 5 bases from V and 4 from J, leaving 17 bases between them. Here the CDR3 DNA reads TGTGCCAGCAGTCGGACAGAAATCTCAATCTATGGCTACACCTTC. It specifies CASSRTEISIYGYTF.

V and J are TRBV20-1 and TRBJ2-3; 7 bases line up with TRBD2. V trimming: 3 bases; J trimming: 4 bases; junction bases outside the gene matches: 13. The CDR3 has 16 amino acids. Germline V lookup: CDR1 DFQATT, CDR2 SNEGSKA (reference sequence). The CDR3 DNA reads TGCAGTGCTAGTGACCCCGCCGCGGGGGTTTCAGATACGCAGTATTTT. It is translated as CSASDPAAGVSDTQYF.

The V call is TRBV30, the J call TRBJ1-6; the D gene is possibly TRBD1 (6 bases). This CDR3 spans 13 amino acids. V lost 3 bases to trimming and J lost 8 bases, with 11 bases between them. Germline V lookup: CDR1 GTSNPN, CDR2 SVGIG (reference sequence). CDR3 in DNA: TGTGCCTGGAGCAGGACAGACGATTCACCCCTCCACTTT. It codes for CAWSRTDDSPLHF. Full variable domain (outside the CDR3, taken from reference TRBV30 and TRBJ1-6): SQTIHQWPATLVQPVGSPLSLECTVEGTSNPNLYWYRQAAGRGLQLLFYSVGIGQISSEVPQNLSASRPQDRQFILSSKKLLLSDSGFYLCAWSRTDDSPLHFGNGTRLTVT.

The CDR3 loop is CASSLRAGLKGHEQYF. DNA of the CDR3: TGTGCCAGCAGCTTACGGGCGGGACTAAAGGGTCACGAGCAGTACTTC. The genes are TRBV7-2 and TRBJ2-7; TRBD2 agrees at 7 bases. V gave up 2 bases and J gave up 5 bases; unmatched junction bases: 12. CDR3 size: 16 residues. Germline V CDR1 and CDR2: SGHTA, FQGNSA. Complete variable domain (other parts from reference TRBV7-2 and TRBJ2-7): GAGVSQSPSNKVTEKGKDVELRCDPISGHTALYWYRQSLGQGLEFLIYFQGNSAPDKSGLPSDRFSAERTGGSVSTLTIQRTQQEDSAVYLCASSLRAGLKGHEQYFGPGTRLTVT.

V is TRBV4-3 and J is TRBJ1-3; 8 nucleotides align to TRBD1. The CDR3 has 15 residues. The germline V gene encodes CDR1 LGHNA and CDR2 YSLEER. The trim removed 5 bases at V and 4 bases at J, leaving 7 bases unmatched. CDR3 bases: TGCGCCAGCAGCTCGGACAGGGCGAGGGGAAACACCATATATTTT. This codes for CASSSDRARGNTIYF.

This clone was detected only a few times. The chain couples TRBV6-5 to TRBJ2-7, with D possibly matching TRBD1 (5 bases). From germline, CDR1 is MNHEY and CDR2 SVGAGI. CDR3 size: 12 residues. Between the trimmed V and J ends, which lost 8 bases and 3 bases, there was a span of 11 bases. CDR3 sequence (DNA): TGTGCCAGCGGCAGGGCCCTCTACGAGCAGTACTTC. Translation: CASGRALYEQYF.

The chain uses TRBV6-6 and TRBJ1-1, with D uncertain. The V end lost 5 bases, the J end lost 3 bases, and 19 bases lay between the germline ends. Germline CDR1 reads MNHNY; CDR2 reads SVGAGI (reference sequence). The CDR3 is 16 residues long. DNA for the CDR3: TGTGCCAGCAGTCCCTCTCCGGGATTAGGAGACACTGAAGCTTTCTTT. Translated, it gives CASSPSPGLGDTEAFF.

This chain uses TRBV5-6 with TRBJ2-2; TRBD1 matches 10 bases. V was clipped by 4 bases and J by 7 bases; unmatched bases: 4. The CDR3 is 14 amino acids. Looked up from germline, CDR1 is SGHDT and CDR2 is YYEEEE. CDR3 in DNA: TGTGCCAGCAGCCCCCGGGACAGGGGCGGGGAGCTGTTTTTT. Translated: CASSPRDRGGELFF.

This clone was picked up one time. This sequence joins TRBV7-3 and TRBJ2-1, with a tentative D call TRBD2 (6 bases). Trimming removed 1 base at V and 3 bases at J, with 16 bases between. CDR1 and CDR2 (germline): SGHTA, FQGTGA. The CDR3 runs to 17 residues. The CDR3 DNA is TGTGCCAGCAGCTTAAGTGGAGGGCAGCCCCTCTACAATGAGCAGTTCTTC. Translated: CASSLSGGQPLYNEQFF. Using reference TRBV7-3 and TRBJ2-1 for the parts outside the CDR3, the full variable domain is GAGVSQTPSNKVTEKGKYVELRCDPISGHTALYWYRQSLGQGPEFLIYFQGTGAADDSGLPNDRFFAVRPEGSVSTLKIQRTERGDSAVYLCASSLSGGQPLYNEQFFGPGTRLTVL.

V is TRBV10-3 and J is TRBJ2-7; 8 bases are a match to TRBD1. CDR3 length: 13 residues. Trimming removed 2 bases from V and 4 bases from J; junction bases left unmatched: 1. Looked up from germline, CDR1 is ENHRY and CDR2 is SYGVKD. Written as DNA, the CDR3 is TGTGCCATCAGTGAGGGACAGGGTTACGAGCAGTACTTC. Amino acid sequence: CAISEGQGYEQYF.

This clone was seen a single time. This rearrangement joins TRBV6-5 to TRBJ1-1; 7 bases agree with TRBD1. The V gene end was trimmed by 7 bases and the J gene end by 0 bases; junction bases not matched to a gene: 5. The CDR3 contains 14 residues. Germline V gene lookup returns CDR1 MNHEY and CDR2 SVGAGI. CDR3 coding DNA: TGTGCCAGCATTAAACAGGGGATGAACACTGAAGCTTTCTTT. Protein: CASIKQGMNTEAFF.

The chain links TRBV29-1 to TRBJ1-1, with 7 nucleotides matching TRBD1. V gave up 6 bases and J gave up 0 bases; unmatched junction bases: 4. The CDR3 has 13 residues. Germline CDR1 is SQVTM and CDR2 is ANQGSEA. CDR3 bases: TGCAGCGTGGATGACAGGGTGAACACTGAAGCTTTCTTT. Translated: CSVDDRVNTEAFF.

J is TRBJ1-1 and V is TRBV27; D gene uncertain. CDR1 and CDR2 (germline): MNHEY, SMNVEV (reference sequence). The V gene lost 2 bases and the J gene lost 8 bases, with 15 bases spanning the gap. The CDR3 is 14 amino acids. CDR3 nucleotide sequence: TGTGCCAGCAGTTTAACCGTGAAGGAGAACGAAGCTTTCTTT. Translated: CASSLTVKENEAFF.

With respect to this clone: Other DNA variants within this sample encode the same CDR3. This chain joins TRBV7-2 and TRBJ2-7; no clear D gene. Germline CDR1 and CDR2: SGHTA and FQGNSA. This CDR3 spans 11 amino acids. V lost 5 bases, J lost 1 base, and 3 bases lay in between. DNA of the CDR3: TGTGCCAGCAGCCCTTCCTACGAGCAGTACTTC. Encoded protein: CASSPSYEQYF.